There are a few counts of the clone carrying this T cell receptor beta chain. Its antigen is not identified. The entry originates in a study of cytomegalovirus exposure and HLA in healthy donors. General study results and limits: A later analysis linked a missense DCLRE1C variant to TCR beta V- and J-gene trimming. Productive rates of about 87% or about 30% were seen for most TCR beta V segments in an earlier analysis.

J lost 5 bases, V lost 1 base, and 7 bases had no gene match. Germline CDR1 reads SGHRS; CDR2 reads YFSETQ. The CDR3 length is 15 residues. Samples came from healthy bone marrow donors. PCR employed 60 Vbeta and 13 Jbeta primers. Produced via immunoSEQ multiplex PCR; TCRdb's table is partial and in-frame only. Among 120,000 or so clones listed, over 9.5% were seen once. Specimen: PBMCs. The V call is TRBV5-1, the J call TRBJ1-1; 8 bases align to TRBD1. This sequence originates from a woman younger than 35 in good health and CMV-seropositive. The CDR3 DNA follows: TGCGCCAGCAGCTTGACCCCACAGGGGGGAACTGAAGCTTTCTTT. This encodes CASSLTPQGGTEAFF.